This T cell receptor (beta chain) derives from a study of PD-L1 blockade in urothelial cancer. Study summary: Patients' prior chemotherapy regimens numbered 0 to 3. Analysis of the blood was performed 3 weeks (second dose) and 6 weeks after treatment start.

Trimming cost V 4 bases and J 3 bases; bases outside gene matches: 4. CDR1 is SGHRS, CDR2 YFSETQ, per germline. There are 15 residues in the CDR3. The time point was: pretreatment peripheral blood. Into every PCR, synthetic TCR analog templates were spiked. Clones were sequenced by immunoSEQ multiplex PCR, and TCRdb holds only the in-frame ones, with some missing. Of under 95,000 clones listed, over 80% were seen once; the top ten hold 8.5% to 10%. The sequencing here drew on PBMCs, taken around atezolizumab (anti-PD-L1) treatment. V gene TRBV5-1 combines with J gene TRBJ1-5; the match to TRBD1 covers 10 bases. This receptor was obtained from a woman aged 70 to 79 with urothelial cancer. The CDR3 spells CASSEGQGLNQPQHF. CDR3 coding DNA: TGCGCCAGCAGCGAGGGACAGGGGCTCAATCAGCCCCAGCATTTT. The variable domain in full, with the rest retrieved from reference TRBV5-1 and TRBJ1-5, is KAGVTQTPRYLIKTRGQQVTLSCSPISGHRSVSWYQQTPGQGLQFLFEYFSETQRNKGNFPGRFSGRQFSNSRSEMNVSTLELGDSALYLCASSEGQGLNQPQHFGDGTRLSIL.